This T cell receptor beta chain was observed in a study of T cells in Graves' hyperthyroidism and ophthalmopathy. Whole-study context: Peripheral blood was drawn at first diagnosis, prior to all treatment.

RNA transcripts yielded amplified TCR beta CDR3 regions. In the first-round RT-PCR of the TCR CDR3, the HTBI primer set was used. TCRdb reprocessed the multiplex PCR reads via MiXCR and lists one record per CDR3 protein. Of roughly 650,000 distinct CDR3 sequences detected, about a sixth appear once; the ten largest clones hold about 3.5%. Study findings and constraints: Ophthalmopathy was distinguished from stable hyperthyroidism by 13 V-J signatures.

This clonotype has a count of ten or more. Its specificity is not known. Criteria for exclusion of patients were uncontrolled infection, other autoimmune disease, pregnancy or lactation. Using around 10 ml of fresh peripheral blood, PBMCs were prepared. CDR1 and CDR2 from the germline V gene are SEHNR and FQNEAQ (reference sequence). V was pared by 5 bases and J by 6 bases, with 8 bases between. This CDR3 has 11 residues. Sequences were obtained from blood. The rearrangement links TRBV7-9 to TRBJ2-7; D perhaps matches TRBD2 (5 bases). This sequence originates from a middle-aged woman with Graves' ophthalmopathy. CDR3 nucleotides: TGTGCCAGCAGCCCCGGAGGCGAGCAGTACTTC. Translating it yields CASSPGGEQYF. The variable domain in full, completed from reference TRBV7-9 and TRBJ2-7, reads DTGVSQNPRHKITKRGQNVTFRCDPISEHNRLYWYRQTLGQGPEFLTYFQNEAQLEKSRLLSDRFSAERPKGSFSTLEIQRTEQGDSAMYLCASSPGGEQYFGPGTRLTVT.